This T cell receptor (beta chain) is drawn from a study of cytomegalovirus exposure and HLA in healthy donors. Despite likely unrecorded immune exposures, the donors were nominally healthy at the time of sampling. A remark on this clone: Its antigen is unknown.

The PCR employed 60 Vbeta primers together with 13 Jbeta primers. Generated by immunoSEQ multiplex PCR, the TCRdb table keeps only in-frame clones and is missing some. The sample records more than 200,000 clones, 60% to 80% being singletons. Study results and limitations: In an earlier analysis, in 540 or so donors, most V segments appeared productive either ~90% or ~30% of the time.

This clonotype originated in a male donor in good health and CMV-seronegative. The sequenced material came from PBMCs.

In DNA form, the CDR3 reads TGTGCCAGCAGCCTAAGTGGTTGGAATGAGCAGTTCTTC. Encoded protein: CASSLSGWNEQFF. The J gene is TRBJ2-1, the V gene TRBV28; D unclear. Germline V CDR1 and CDR2: MDHEN, SYDVKM. With 6 bases removed from V and 7 bases from J, the gap between germline ends came to 13 bases. The CDR3 is 13 residues long. Supplemented by reference TRBV28 and TRBJ2-1, the full variable domain reads DVKVTQSSRYLVKRTGEKVFLECVQDMDHENMFWYRQDPGLGLRLIYFSYDVKMKEKGDIPEGYSVSREKKERFSLILESASTNQTSMYLCASSLSGWNEQFFGPGTRLTVL.